These 10 T cell receptor beta chains were sequenced from one sample in a study of T cell responses to AZD1222 COVID-19 vaccine. Data came from immunoSEQ multiplex PCR; TCRdb stores just in-frame clones and leaves some out. The sample contains 100,000 or so clones, almost 85% of which appear only once. The sequencing used peripheral blood, collected on day 0 of AZD1222 vaccination. These receptors came from an adult in good health.

The chain recombines TRBV27 with TRBJ2-1, with TRBD2 matching over 14 bases. With 6 bases clipped from V and 9 bases from J, the junction kept 10 bases outside the gene matches. The CDR3 sequence is 16 residues long. The germline V gene has CDR1 MNHEY and CDR2 SMNVEV (reference sequence). This CDR3 reads CASRKVGTSGRAEQFF. In DNA form, the CDR3 reads TGTGCCAGCAGGAAGGTAGGGACTAGCGGGAGAGCTGAGCAGTTCTTC.

The chain uses TRBV25-1 and TRBJ2-2; D assignment may be TRBD1 or TRBD2 (5 bases each). V was trimmed by 7 bases and J by 3 bases, leaving 15 bases between them. CDR1 is MGHDK and CDR2 is SYGVNS in the germline V gene. This CDR3 is built from 15 residues. The CDR3 is CASTPGGRDTGELFF. CDR3 nucleotides: TGTGCCAGCACTCCTGGGGGACGGGACACCGGGGAGCTGTTTTTT.

The J gene is TRBJ2-7, the V gene TRBV6-5, with D perhaps matching TRBD2 (6 bases). Looked up from germline, CDR1 is MNHEY and CDR2 is SVGAGI. Trimming left V 2 bases short and J 2 bases short, with 13 bases between. The length of the CDR3 is 15 residues. The CDR3 here is CASSYGGSGTYEQYF. CDR3 bases: TGTGCCAGCAGTTACGGGGGGTCCGGGACCTACGAGCAGTACTTC.

The J gene is TRBJ2-7, the V gene TRBV2, with 7 bases lining up with TRBD2. Trimming removed 0 bases from V and 2 bases from J; junction bases left unmatched: 7. CDR3 size: 16 residues. Germline-derived CDR1 and CDR2 are SNHLY and FYNNEI. The CDR3 coding sequence is TGTGCCAGCAGTGAAGCGGGCGGGAGAATCACCTACGAGCAGTACTTC. Its protein product is CASSEAGGRITYEQYF.

This clone has at least ten counts. The V gene is TRBV7-2, the J gene TRBJ1-1, with D hard to call. V dropped 1 base and J dropped 7 bases, with 7 bases sitting between them. Per the germline V gene, CDR1 is SGHTA and CDR2 is FQGNSA. This CDR3 comprises 12 residues. CDR3 amino acids: CASSLDLGEAFF. In nucleotides, the CDR3 is TGTGCCAGCAGCTTAGATTTGGGTGAAGCTTTCTTT.

This sequence joins TRBV29-1 and TRBJ2-4, with 7 bases fitting TRBD1. The V segment lost 4 bases and the J segment 2 bases; nucleotides outside the gene matches: 5. Germline lookup yields CDR1 SQVTM and CDR2 ANQGSEA. This CDR3 contains 14 residues. CDR3 bases: TGCAGCGTTGGGGTGAGGGGGCCCAAAAACATTCAGTACTTC. It yields the protein CSVGVRGPKNIQYF.

The V and J genes are TRBV7-3 and TRBJ1-2, with 9 bases lining up with TRBD1. The germline V gene encodes CDR1 SGHTA and CDR2 FQGTGA. This CDR3 contains 17 residues. V was clipped by 5 bases and J by 4 bases; unmatched bases: 14. The CDR3: CASSPGQGKEGGYGYTF. The CDR3 coding sequence is TGTGCCAGCAGCCCGGGACAGGGCAAAGAAGGGGGCTATGGCTACACCTTC.

V usage is TRBV4-1 and J usage is TRBJ1-2, with D uncertain. CDR3 size: 15 residues. The germline gives CDR1 MGHRA, CDR2 YSYEKL. V lost 3 bases and J lost 4, with 15 bases in between. CDR3 sequence reads: CASSQGRRTAYGYTF. In DNA, the CDR3 is TGCGCCAGCAGCCAGGGCCGCAGAACGGCCTATGGCTACACCTTC.

This rearrangement joins TRBV14 to TRBJ2-5; D not certain. V was pared by 2 bases and J by 7 bases, with 14 bases between. Germline CDR1 is SGHDN and CDR2 is FVKESK. The CDR3 is 14 residues long. CDR3 DNA: TGTGCCAGCAGCCAACCGACTGGCCCTTGGACCCAGTACTTC. It yields the protein CASSQPTGPWTQYF.

This chain links TRBV12-3 or TRBV12-4 with TRBJ2-6; D gene ambiguous. The CDR3 has 13 amino acids. Trimming removed 8 bases from V and 4 bases from J, with 9 bases in between. CDR3 region: CASCLKGANVLTF. The CDR3 region has the DNA TGTGCCAGCTGTCTCAAGGGGGCCAACGTCCTGACTTTC.